This entry lists 16 T cell receptor beta chains sequenced from one sample in a study of T cell responses to AZD1222 COVID-19 vaccine. Assay used: immunoSEQ multiplex PCR; TCRdb lists only in-frame clones, some missing. The table lists 150,000 to 200,000 clones, roughly 92% of them singletons. Sample: peripheral blood, taken on day 0 of AZD1222 vaccination. These receptors all come from an adult in good health.

The table lists this clone with a few counts. The V and J genes are TRBV29-1 and TRBJ1-1; 8 bases match TRBD1. Germline CDR1 and CDR2: SQVTM and ANQGSEA. Unmatched junction bases numbered 3, after V lost 3 bases and J lost 0 bases. The CDR3 has 14 residues. The CDR3 region has the DNA TGCAGCGTTGAGGTACAGGGGGTGAACACTGAAGCTTTCTTT. It translates to CSVEVQGVNTEAFF. The variable domain in full, with the rest retrieved from reference TRBV29-1 and TRBJ1-1, is SAVISQKPSRDICQRGTSLTIQCQVDSQVTMMFWYRQQPGQSLTLIATANQGSEATYESGFVIDKFPISRPNLTFSTLTVSNMSPEDSSIYLCSVEVQGVNTEAFFGQGTRLTVV.

The gene calls are TRBV7-9 and TRBJ1-1, with D maybe TRBD1 (5 bases). CDR1 and CDR2 from the germline V gene are SEHNR and FQNEAQ (reference sequence). Trimming cost V 4 bases and J 4 bases, with 10 bases left between them. The CDR3 extends over 13 amino acids. The CDR3 reads CASSWSGFTEAFF. CDR3 sequence (DNA): TGTGCCAGCAGCTGGTCAGGGTTCACTGAAGCTTTCTTT.

The V call is TRBV19, the J call TRBJ1-1; D remains ambiguous. The V end was cut by 7 bases, the J end by 7 bases, with 7 bases between. Germline lookup yields CDR1 LNHDA and CDR2 SQIVND (reference sequence). The CDR3 length is 10 residues. The CDR3 DNA follows: TGTGCCAGTATTGGATTTGAAGCTTTCTTT. It yields the protein CASIGFEAFF.

The chain carries TRBV2 and TRBJ1-1, with D tentatively TRBD1 (5 bases). CDR1 SNHLY and CDR2 FYNNEI come from the germline V gene. This CDR3 region has 11 residues. Trimming removed 8 bases from V and 5 bases from J, with 9 bases in between. The DNA of the CDR3 is TGTGCCAGCCCCGGGACGACTGAAGCTTTCTTT. Translated, it gives CASPGTTEAFF.

This chain connects TRBV18 to TRBJ2-7; D is perhaps TRBD1 (6 bases). CDR3 length: 17 residues. The germline gives CDR1 KGHSH, CDR2 LQKENI. Between the trimmed V and J ends, which lost 6 bases and 4 bases, there was a span of 25 bases. CDR3 DNA sequence: TGTGCCAGCTCCCACGGATCCACACAGGGTGCTGCGTACGAGCAGTACTTC. This gives the protein CASSHGSTQGAAYEQYF.

The genes are TRBV7-5 and TRBJ2-5. TRBV7-5 is reported as a pseudogene. This CDR3 contains 13 residues. CDR3 in DNA: TGTGTCAGAACCAAAGGGTACCAAGAGACCCAGTACTTC. Protein product: CVRTKGYQETQYF.

V gene TRBV6-5 combines with J gene TRBJ1-1, with a weak D call TRBD1 (5 bases). The CDR3 runs to 13 residues. Germline V CDR1 and CDR2: MNHEY, SVGAGI. Between the trimmed V and J ends, which lost 0 bases and 12 bases, there was a span of 14 bases. This CDR3 is CASSYSKGTKTFF. Here the CDR3 DNA reads TGTGCCAGCAGTTACTCGAAAGGGACGAAGACTTTCTTT.

The table lists this clone with a count of one. The chain is built from TRBV7-3 and TRBJ1-1, with D unresolved. The CDR3 extends over 14 amino acids. Trimming took off 4 bases at V and 0 bases at J, with 9 bases between the two ends. The V gene's germline CDR1 is SGHTA and CDR2 FQGTGA. The CDR3 reads CASSSSSMNTEAFF. Here the CDR3 DNA reads TGTGCCAGCAGCTCCTCCTCGATGAACACTGAAGCTTTCTTT.

The chain combines TRBV6-5 with TRBJ1-5; D uncertain. Germline CDR1 is MNHEY and CDR2 is SVGAGI. This CDR3 has 14 amino acids. V lost 6 bases and J 4 bases, leaving 13 bases between the germline ends. The CDR3 DNA is TGTGCCAGCAGGAAGGACGGAGAGAATCAGCCCCAGCATTTT. Translated: CASRKDGENQPQHF.

This chain joins TRBV11-2 and TRBJ1-3; 7 bases match TRBD1. The CDR3 has 17 residues. V was clipped by 5 bases and J by 2 bases; unmatched bases: 12. CDR1 SGHAT and CDR2 FQNNGV come from the germline V gene. The CDR3: CASSELQGLVTGNTIYF. The CDR3 DNA follows: TGTGCCAGCAGCGAACTACAGGGGCTGGTAACTGGAAACACCATATATTTT.

The chain employs TRBV7-8 and TRBJ2-5, with D possibly TRBD2 on 5 matching bases. Deletions cut 5 bases from V and 0 bases from J, with 7 bases between. Germline V gene sequence: CDR1 SGHVS, CDR2 FQNEAQ. The CDR3 runs to 13 residues. The CDR3 is CASSVDYQETQYF. The DNA of the CDR3 is TGTGCCAGCAGCGTGGACTACCAAGAGACCCAGTACTTC.

This rearrangement joins TRBV27 to TRBJ1-6; D possibly corresponds to TRBD1 (5 bases). The germline V and J ends were trimmed by 2 bases and 12 bases, with 14 bases remaining between them. Germline CDR1 MNHEY, CDR2 SMNVEV (reference sequence). CDR3 length equals 14 residues. This chain's CDR3 is CASSLNWGLRPLHF. CDR3 bases: TGTGCCAGCAGTTTAAATTGGGGCCTGAGACCCCTCCACTTT.

The chain is built from TRBV24-1 and TRBJ2-3, with 11 bases fitting TRBD2. V dropped 4 bases and J dropped 5; count of bases not matched to a gene: 7. Germline CDR1 is KGHDR and CDR2 is SFDVKD. The CDR3 covers 16 residues. The CDR3: CATSDPSGGYGDTQYF. In DNA form, the CDR3 reads TGTGCCACCAGTGACCCTAGCGGGGGGTACGGAGATACGCAGTATTTT.

The V call is TRBV20-1, the J call TRBJ2-1, with D possibly being TRBD1 (5 bases). CDR3 length: 10 residues. Germline V gene lookup returns CDR1 DFQATT and CDR2 SNEGSKA (reference sequence). The ends were cut back, 5 bases at V and 7 bases at J, with 6 bases in the middle. The CDR3 region has the DNA TGCAGTGCTGCAGGGAATGAGCAGTTCTTC. It is translated as CSAAGNEQFF.

V is TRBV10-3 and J is TRBJ2-3; D is undetermined. Trimming left V 3 bases short and J 2 bases short, with 9 bases between. The CDR3 contains 14 residues. The germline V gene has CDR1 ENHRY and CDR2 SYGVKD. CDR3 loop: CAISEEVVTDTQYF. CDR3 nucleotide sequence: TGTGCCATCAGTGAAGAAGTAGTCACAGATACGCAGTATTTT.

The chain recombines TRBV12-3 or TRBV12-4 with TRBJ1-2, with a weak D call TRBD1 (5 bases). The CDR3 has 13 residues. Trimming stripped 5 bases from V and 4 bases from J, with 11 bases between. CDR3 region: CASSGDGGYGYTF. CDR3 nucleotide sequence: TGTGCCAGCAGTGGGGACGGCGGCTATGGCTACACCTTC.